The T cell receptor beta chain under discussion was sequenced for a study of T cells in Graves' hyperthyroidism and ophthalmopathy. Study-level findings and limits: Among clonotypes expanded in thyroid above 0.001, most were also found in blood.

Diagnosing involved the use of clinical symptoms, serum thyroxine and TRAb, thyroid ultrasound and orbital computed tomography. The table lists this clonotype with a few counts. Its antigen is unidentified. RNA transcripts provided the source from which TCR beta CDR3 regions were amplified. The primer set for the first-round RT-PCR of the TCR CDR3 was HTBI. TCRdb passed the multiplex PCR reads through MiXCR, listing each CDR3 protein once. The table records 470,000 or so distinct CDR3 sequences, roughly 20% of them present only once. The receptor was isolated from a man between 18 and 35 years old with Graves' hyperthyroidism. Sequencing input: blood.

CDR3 sequence: CASSHFQTSGFQETQYF. In DNA, the CDR3 is TGCGCCAGCAGCCACTTCCAGACTAGCGGGTTCCAAGAGACCCAGTACTTC. The rearrangement links TRBV4-1 to TRBJ2-5; 10 bases are a match to TRBD2. After removal of 3 bases from V and 1 base from J, the junction contained 8 bases not matched to a gene. The germline CDR1 and CDR2 sequences are MGHRA and YSYEKL. This CDR3 region has 17 residues.